These T cell receptor beta chains were read from a single sample in a study of blood T cell repertoires in COVID-19. This table comes from immunoSEQ multiplex PCR, and its TCRdb copy is limited to in-frame clones, with some not included. The sample holds over 120,000 clones, about 80% seen once. The sequenced sample consisted of peripheral blood. The receptors come from a woman at least 80 years old with acute or convalescent COVID-19. The CDR3 runs from the conserved cysteine through the conserved F or W. D genes are given only for firm matches. Size is stated for part of the rows, as once, few or many counts, or as a class when the clone is expanded.

>NA|TRBD2|17|TRBJ2-3|TRBV3-1/TRBV3-2
TGTGCCAGCAGCGAAGTAACTTCGGGGGGTTACACAGATACGCAGTATTTT
CASSEVTSGGYTDTQYF
>NA|TRBD1|11|TRBJ1-2|TRBV6-5
TGTGCCAGTGACAGGGGGAAGGTCTACACCTTC
CASDRGKVYTF
>NA|TRBD1|17|TRBJ1-1|TRBV6-6
TGTGCCAGCAGTCCCGGACAGGGGGCAGGTCGAGCGACTGAAGCTTTCTTT
CASSPGQGAGRATEAFF
>once|NA|12|TRBJ1-3|TRBV20-1
TGCAGTGCTAGTTTCGGCAGCGCGGGCGGGTATTTT
CSASFGSAGGYF
>few|NA|15|TRBJ1-5|TRBV27
TGTGCCAGCAGTTTAACAGCTTATAGCAATCAGCCCCAGCATTTT
CASSLTAYSNQPQHF
>NA|NA|13|TRBJ1-1|TRBV11-3
TGTGCCAGCGCGGAATACGCGGACACTGAAGCTTTCTTT
CASAEYADTEAFF
>NA|NA|14|TRBJ1-2|TRBV10-1
TGCGCCAGCAGTGAATTGCAGGGCCGGTATGGCTACACCTTC
CASSELQGRYGYTF
>NA|NA|14|TRBJ1-2|TRBV11-2
TGTGCCAGCAGAATCCTAGGACGACTAGATGGCTACACCTTC
CASRILGRLDGYTF
>NA|TRBD1|14|TRBJ1-5|TRBV6-5
TGTGCCAGCAGTTACGGGACAGGACAAGAGCCCCAGCATTTT
CASSYGTGQEPQHF
>NA|TRBD1|13|TRBJ1-2|TRBV5-1
TGCGCCAGCAGCTTGGGACAGGGGGAGGGCTACACCTTC
CASSLGQGEGYTF
>NA|NA|13|TRBJ1-2|TRBV7-2
TGTGCCAGCAGCTTAGTAGGGGGGGATGGCTACACCTTC
CASSLVGGDGYTF
>once|TRBD1|15|TRBJ2-1|TRBV28
TGTGCCAGCAGTTTAAGGGGACAGACCTACAATGAGCAGTTCTTC
CASSLRGQTYNEQFF
>once|NA|15|TRBJ2-3|TRBV18
TGTGCCAGCTCACCAGCCGACAGGGGAGGGGATACGCAGTATTTT
CASSPADRGGDTQYF
>NA|TRBD2|17|TRBJ2-3|TRBV9
TGTGCCAGCAGCGTAGGGCTAGCGGGGGGCCGGGGAGATACGCAGTATTTT
CASSVGLAGGRGDTQYF
>NA|TRBD1|14|TRBJ1-1|TRBV2
TGTGCCAGCAGTGGTCGACAGGGAGGCACTGAAGCTTTCTTT
CASSGRQGGTEAFF
>NA|NA|12|TRBJ1-1|TRBV7-3
TGTGCCAGCACCCCGGGGAACACTGAAGCTTTCTTT
CASTPGNTEAFF
>NA|TRBD1|15|TRBJ1-4|TRBV5-1
TGCGCCAGCAGCGTCGGGGACAGGGGGATAGAAAAACTGTTTTTT
CASSVGDRGIEKLFF
>NA|TRBD2|14|TRBJ2-1|TRBV19
TGTGCCAGTATGGGGCTAGCGGTGAACAATGAGCAGTTCTTC
CASMGLAVNNEQFF
>NA|TRBD2|16|TRBJ2-2|TRBV24-1
TGTGCCACCAGTGAGCGGACTAGCGGGGGGACCGGGGAGCTGTTTTTT
CATSERTSGGTGELFF
>NA|NA|14|TRBJ2-7|TRBV30
TGTGCCTGGAGTGTTGGTCAGGTAACCTACGAGCAGTACTTC
CAWSVGQVTYEQYF